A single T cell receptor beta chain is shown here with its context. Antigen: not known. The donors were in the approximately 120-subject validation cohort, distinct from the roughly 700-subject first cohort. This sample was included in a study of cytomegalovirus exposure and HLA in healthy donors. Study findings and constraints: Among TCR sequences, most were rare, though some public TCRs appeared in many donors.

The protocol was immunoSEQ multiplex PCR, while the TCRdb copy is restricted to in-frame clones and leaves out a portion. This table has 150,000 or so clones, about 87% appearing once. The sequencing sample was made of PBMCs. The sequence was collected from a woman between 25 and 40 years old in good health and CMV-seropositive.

The CDR3 protein is CASSPGLHYEQYF. The CDR3, as DNA: TGTGCCAGTAGTCCGGGACTTCACTACGAGCAGTACTTC. The chain has TRBV19 and TRBJ2-7; TRBD2 might be the D (6 bases). Germline CDR1 is LNHDA and CDR2 is SQIVND (reference sequence). This CDR3 is 13 amino acids long. Between the trimmed V and J ends, which lost 5 bases and 3 bases, there was a span of 11 bases. The complete variable domain, with remaining parts taken from reference TRBV19 and TRBJ2-7, reads DGGITQSPKYLFRKEGQNVTLSCEQNLNHDAMYWYRQDPGQGLRLIYYSQIVNDFQKGDIAEGYSVSREKKESFPLTVTSAQKNPTAFYLCASSPGLHYEQYFGPGTRLTVT.